Included here is one T cell receptor (beta chain) sequence, with context. These data come from a study of T cell changes during pregnancy in multiple sclerosis. V lost 10 bases and J 0 bases, leaving 13 bases between the germline ends. The CDR3 sequence is 14 residues long. Looked up from germline, CDR1 is MRHNA and CDR2 is SNTAGT. Generated by immunoSEQ multiplex PCR, the TCRdb table keeps only in-frame clones and is missing some. The repertoire holds some 38,000 clones, with more than 75% as singletons. The clonotype was recovered from a female donor with multiple sclerosis, enrolled in a pregnancy study. Sequences were derived from CD8+ T cells from peripheral blood mononuclear cells, sampled in the third trimester of pregnancy. The rearrangement uses TRBV6-4 and TRBJ2-1, with D possibly TRBD2 on 5 matching bases. The CDR3 DNA follows: TGTGCCACCGCACTAGATAGCTCCTACAATGAGCAGTTCTTC. Translated: CATALDSSYNEQFF.